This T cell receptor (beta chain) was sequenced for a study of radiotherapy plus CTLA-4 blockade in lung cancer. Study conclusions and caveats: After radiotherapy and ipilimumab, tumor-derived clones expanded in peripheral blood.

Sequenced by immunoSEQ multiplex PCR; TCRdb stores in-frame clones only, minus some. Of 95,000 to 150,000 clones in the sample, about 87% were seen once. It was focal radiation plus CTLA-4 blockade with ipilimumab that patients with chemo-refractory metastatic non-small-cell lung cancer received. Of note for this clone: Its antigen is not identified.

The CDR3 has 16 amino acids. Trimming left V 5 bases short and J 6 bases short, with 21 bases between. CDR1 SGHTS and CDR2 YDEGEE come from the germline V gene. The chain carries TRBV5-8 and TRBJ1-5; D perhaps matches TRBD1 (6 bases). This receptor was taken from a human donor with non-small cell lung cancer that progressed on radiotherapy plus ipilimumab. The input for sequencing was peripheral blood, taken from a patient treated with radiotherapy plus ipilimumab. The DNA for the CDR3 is TGTGCCAGCAGTTTTCACCGGGGGGCCCTCAGTCAGCCCCAGCATTTT. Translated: CASSFHRGALSQPQHF.